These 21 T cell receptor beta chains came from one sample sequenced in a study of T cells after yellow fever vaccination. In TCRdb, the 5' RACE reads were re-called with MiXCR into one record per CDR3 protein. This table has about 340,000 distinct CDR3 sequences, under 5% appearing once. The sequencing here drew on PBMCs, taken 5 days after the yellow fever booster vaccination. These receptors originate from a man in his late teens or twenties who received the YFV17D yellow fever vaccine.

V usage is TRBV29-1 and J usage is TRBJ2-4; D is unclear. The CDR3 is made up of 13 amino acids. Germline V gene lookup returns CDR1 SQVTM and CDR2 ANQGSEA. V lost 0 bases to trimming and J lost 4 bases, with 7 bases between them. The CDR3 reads CSVEESTKNIQYF. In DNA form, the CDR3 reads TGCAGCGTTGAAGAATCCACAAAAAACATTCAGTACTTC.

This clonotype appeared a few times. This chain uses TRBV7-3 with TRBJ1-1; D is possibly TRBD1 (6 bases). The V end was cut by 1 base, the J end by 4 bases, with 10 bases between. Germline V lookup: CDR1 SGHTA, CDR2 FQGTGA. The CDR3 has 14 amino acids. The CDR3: CASSLNQGSTEAFF. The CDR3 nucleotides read TGTGCCAGCAGCTTAAATCAGGGGAGCACTGAAGCTTTCTTT.

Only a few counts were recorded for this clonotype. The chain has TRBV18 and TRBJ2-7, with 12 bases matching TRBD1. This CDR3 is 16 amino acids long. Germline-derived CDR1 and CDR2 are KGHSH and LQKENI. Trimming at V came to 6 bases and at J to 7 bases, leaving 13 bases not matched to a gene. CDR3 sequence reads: CASSSITGQGAGEQYF. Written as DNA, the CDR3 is TGTGCCAGCTCCTCTATTACGGGACAGGGGGCTGGAGAGCAGTACTTC.

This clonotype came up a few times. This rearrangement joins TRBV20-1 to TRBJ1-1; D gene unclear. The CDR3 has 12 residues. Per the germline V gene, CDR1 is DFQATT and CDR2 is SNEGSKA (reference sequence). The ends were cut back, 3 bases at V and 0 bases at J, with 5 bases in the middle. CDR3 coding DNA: TGCAGTGCTAGTAGGGTGAACACTGAAGCTTTCTTT. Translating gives CSASRVNTEAFF.

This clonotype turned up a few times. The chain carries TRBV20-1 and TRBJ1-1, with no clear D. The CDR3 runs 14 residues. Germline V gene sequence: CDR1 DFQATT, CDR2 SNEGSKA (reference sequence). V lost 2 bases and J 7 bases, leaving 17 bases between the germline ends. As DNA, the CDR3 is TGCAGTGCTAGATGGGGTATCTGGAGCGGTGAAGCTTTCTTT. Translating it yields CSARWGIWSGEAFF.

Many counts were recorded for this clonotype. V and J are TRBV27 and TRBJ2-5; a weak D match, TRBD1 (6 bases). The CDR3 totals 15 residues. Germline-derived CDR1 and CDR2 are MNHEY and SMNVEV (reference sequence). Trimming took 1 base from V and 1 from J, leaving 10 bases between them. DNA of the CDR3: TGTGCCAGCAGTTTATATATGGGGGCCCAAGAGACCCAGTACTTC. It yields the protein CASSLYMGAQETQYF.

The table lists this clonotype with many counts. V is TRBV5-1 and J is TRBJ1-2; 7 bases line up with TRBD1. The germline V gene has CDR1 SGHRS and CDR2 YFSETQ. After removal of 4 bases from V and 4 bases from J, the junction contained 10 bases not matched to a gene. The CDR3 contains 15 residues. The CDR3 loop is CASSPGPPGGYGYTF. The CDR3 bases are TGCGCCAGCAGCCCGGGACCTCCAGGGGGCTATGGCTACACCTTC.

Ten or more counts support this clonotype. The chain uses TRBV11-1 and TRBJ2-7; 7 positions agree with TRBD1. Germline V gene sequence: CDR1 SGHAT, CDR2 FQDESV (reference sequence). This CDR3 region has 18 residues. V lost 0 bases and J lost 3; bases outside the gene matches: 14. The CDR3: CASSLATALGTVRYEQYF. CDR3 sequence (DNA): TGTGCCAGCAGCTTAGCGACCGCCTTGGGGACAGTCCGCTACGAGCAGTACTTC. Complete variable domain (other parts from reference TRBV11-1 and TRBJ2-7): EAEVAQSPRYKITEKSQAVAFWCDPISGHATLYWYRQILGQGPELLVQFQDESVVDDSQLPKDRFSAERLKGVDSTLKIQPAELGDSAMYLCASSLATALGTVRYEQYFGPGTRLTVT.

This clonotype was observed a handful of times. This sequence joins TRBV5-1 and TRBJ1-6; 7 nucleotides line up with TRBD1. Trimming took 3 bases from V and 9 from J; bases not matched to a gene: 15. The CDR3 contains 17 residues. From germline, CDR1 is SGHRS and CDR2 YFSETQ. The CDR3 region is CASSSRETGRGGSPLHF. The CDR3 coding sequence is TGCGCCAGCAGCTCGAGAGAGACAGGGAGAGGAGGTTCACCCCTCCACTTT.

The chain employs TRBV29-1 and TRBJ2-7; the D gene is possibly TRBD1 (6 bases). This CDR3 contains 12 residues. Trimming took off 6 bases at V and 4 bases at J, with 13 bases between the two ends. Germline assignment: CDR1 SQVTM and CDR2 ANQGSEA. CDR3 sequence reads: CSVRDTTYEQYF. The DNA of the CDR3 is TGCAGCGTCCGGGACACCACTTACGAGCAGTACTTC.

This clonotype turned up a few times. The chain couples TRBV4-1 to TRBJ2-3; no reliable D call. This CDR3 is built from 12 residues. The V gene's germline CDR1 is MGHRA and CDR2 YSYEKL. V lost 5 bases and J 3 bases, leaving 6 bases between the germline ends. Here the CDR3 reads CASSGTTDTQYF. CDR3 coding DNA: TGCGCCAGCAGCGGTACTACAGATACGCAGTATTTT.

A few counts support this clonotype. CDR3 residues: CASSLRGASNTIYF. The CDR3 DNA sequence: TGTGCCAGCAGCCTCCGGGGGGCTTCTAACACCATATATTTT. The chain is built from TRBV28 and TRBJ1-3; tentative D call: TRBD1 (6 bases). This CDR3 has 14 amino acids. V lost 6 bases and J lost 7, with 16 bases in between. CDR1 is MDHEN and CDR2 is SYDVKM in the germline V gene.

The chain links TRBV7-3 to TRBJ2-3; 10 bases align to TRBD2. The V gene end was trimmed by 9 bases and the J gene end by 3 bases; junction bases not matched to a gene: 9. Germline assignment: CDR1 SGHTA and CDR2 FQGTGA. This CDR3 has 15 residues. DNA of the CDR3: TGTGCCAGGCGCCGTCGGGGACTAGCGACAGATACGCAGTATTTT. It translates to CARRRRGLATDTQYF.

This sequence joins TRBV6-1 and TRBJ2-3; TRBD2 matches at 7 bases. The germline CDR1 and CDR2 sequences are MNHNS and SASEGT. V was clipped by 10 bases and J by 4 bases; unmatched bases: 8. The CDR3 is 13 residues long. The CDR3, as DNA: TGTGCCACGGAGGAGCGGGGTGCAGATACGCAGTATTTT. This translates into CATEERGADTQYF.

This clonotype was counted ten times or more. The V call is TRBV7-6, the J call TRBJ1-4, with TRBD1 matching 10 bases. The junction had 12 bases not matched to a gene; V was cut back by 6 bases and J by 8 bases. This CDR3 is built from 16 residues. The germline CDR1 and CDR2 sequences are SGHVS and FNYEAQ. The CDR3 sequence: CASSATGGAIGEKLFF. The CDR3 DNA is TGTGCCAGCAGTGCGACAGGGGGCGCGATCGGGGAAAAACTGTTTTTT.

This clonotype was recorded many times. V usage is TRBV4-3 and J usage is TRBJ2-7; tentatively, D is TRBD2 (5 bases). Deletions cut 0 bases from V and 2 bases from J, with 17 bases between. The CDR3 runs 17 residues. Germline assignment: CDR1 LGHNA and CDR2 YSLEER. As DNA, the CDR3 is TGCGCCAGCAGCCAAGATGGTCCGGGGAAAACCACCTACGAGCAGTACGTC. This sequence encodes CASSQDGPGKTTYEQYV.

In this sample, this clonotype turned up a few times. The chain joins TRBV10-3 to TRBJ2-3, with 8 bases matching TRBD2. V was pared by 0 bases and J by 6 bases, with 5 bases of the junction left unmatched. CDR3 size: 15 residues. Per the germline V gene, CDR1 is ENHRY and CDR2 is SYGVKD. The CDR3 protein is CAISESTGGPDTQYF. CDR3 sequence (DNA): TGTGCCATCAGTGAGTCGACGGGGGGGCCCGATACGCAGTATTTT.

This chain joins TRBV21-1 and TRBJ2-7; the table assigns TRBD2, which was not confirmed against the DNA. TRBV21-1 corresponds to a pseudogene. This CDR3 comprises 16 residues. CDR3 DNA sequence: TGTGCCAGCAGCAAGGGCCGGGACTCCCTTACCTACGAGCAGTACGTC. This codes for CASSKGRDSLTYEQYV.

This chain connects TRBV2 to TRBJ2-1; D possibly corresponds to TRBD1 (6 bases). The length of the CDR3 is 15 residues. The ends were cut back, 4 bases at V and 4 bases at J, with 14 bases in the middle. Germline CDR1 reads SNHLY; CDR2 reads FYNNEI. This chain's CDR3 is CASSGGRYLYNEQFF. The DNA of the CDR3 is TGTGCCAGCAGTGGGGGGCGGTACCTATACAATGAGCAGTTCTTC.

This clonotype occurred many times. In DNA form, the CDR3 reads TGTGCCAGCAGCCAATCGGTTCGGGGCGGGAAAGAGACCCAGTACTTC. Its translation is CASSQSVRGGKETQYF. This sequence joins TRBV3-1 and TRBJ2-5, with a possible D match to TRBD2 (6 bases). The CDR3 totals 16 residues. Germline CDR1 LGHDT, CDR2 YNNKEL (reference sequence). The V gene lost 2 bases and the J gene lost 3 bases, with 16 bases spanning the gap.

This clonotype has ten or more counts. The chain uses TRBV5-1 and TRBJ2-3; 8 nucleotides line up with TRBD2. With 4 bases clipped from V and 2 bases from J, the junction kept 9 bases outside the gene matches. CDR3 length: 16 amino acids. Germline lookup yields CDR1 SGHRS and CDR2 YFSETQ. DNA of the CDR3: TGCGCCAGCAGCGGCGCTCTAGCGGGCCTCACAGATACGCAGTATTTT. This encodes CASSGALAGLTDTQYF.